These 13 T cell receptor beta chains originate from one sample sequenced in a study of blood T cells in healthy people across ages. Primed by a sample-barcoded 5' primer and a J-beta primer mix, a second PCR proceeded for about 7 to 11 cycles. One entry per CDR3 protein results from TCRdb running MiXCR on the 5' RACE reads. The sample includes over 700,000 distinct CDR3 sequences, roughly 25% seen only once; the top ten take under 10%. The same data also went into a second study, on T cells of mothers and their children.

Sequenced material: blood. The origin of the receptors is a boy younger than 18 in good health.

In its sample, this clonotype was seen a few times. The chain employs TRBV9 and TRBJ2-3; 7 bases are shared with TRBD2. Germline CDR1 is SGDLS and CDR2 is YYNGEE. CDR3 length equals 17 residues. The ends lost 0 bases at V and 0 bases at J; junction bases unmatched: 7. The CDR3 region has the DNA TGTGCCAGCAGCGTAGTCCCAGCGGGGTCTAGCACAGATACGCAGTATTTT. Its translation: CASSVVPAGSSTDTQYF.

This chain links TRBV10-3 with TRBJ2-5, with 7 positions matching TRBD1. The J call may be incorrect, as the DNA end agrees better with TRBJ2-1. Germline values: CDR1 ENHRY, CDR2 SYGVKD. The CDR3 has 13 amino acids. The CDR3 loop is CAIRADRDGEQFF. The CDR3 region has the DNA TGTGCCATCAGGGCAGACAGGGACGGTGAGCAGTTCTTC.

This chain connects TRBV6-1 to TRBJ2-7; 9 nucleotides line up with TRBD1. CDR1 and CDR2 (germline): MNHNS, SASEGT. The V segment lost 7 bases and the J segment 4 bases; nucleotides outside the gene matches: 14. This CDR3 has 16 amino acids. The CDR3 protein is CASNTGGQGWGYEQYF. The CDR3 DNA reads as TGTGCCAGCAATACTGGCGGACAGGGGTGGGGATACGAGCAGTACTTC.

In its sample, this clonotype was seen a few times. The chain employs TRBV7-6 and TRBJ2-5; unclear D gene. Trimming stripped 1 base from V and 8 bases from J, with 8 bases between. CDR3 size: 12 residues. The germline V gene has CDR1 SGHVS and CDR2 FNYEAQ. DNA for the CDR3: TGTGCCAGCAGCTTAGAAGCGAGAACCCAGTACTTC. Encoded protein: CASSLEARTQYF.

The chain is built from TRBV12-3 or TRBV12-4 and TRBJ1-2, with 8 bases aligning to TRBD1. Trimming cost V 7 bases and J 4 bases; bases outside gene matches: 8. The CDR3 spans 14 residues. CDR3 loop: CASTKTGGPYGYTF. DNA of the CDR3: TGTGCCAGCACGAAAACAGGGGGTCCCTATGGCTACACCTTC.

DNA of the CDR3: TGTGCCAGCAGCAGCGCTACTGAGGAAGAAGATACGCAGTATTTT. It is translated as CASSSATEEEDTQYF. The V call is TRBV5-6, the J call TRBJ2-3, with D unclear. V lost 4 bases to trimming and J lost 5 bases, with 17 bases between them. The CDR3 covers 15 residues. CDR1 is SGHDT and CDR2 is YYEEEE in the germline V gene.

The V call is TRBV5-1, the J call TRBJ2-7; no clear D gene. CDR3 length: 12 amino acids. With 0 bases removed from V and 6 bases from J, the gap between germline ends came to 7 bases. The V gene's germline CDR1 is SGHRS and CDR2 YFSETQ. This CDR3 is CASSLDGREQYF. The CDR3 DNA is TGCGCCAGCAGCTTGGATGGGCGCGAGCAGTACTTC.

The CDR3 here is CATAINRGPYNEQFF. In nucleotides, the CDR3 is TGTGCCACCGCGATTAACAGGGGCCCGTACAATGAGCAGTTCTTC. The chain joins TRBV13 to TRBJ2-1, with 7 bases identical to TRBD1. CDR1 and CDR2 (germline): PRHDT, FYEKMQ (reference sequence). The CDR3 loop spans 15 amino acids. V lost 10 bases and J lost 4; bases outside the gene matches: 13. The variable domain in full, completed from reference TRBV13 and TRBJ2-1, reads AAGVIQSPRHLIKEKRETATLKCYPIPRHDTVYWYQQGPGQDPQFLISFYEKMQSDKGSIPDRFSAQQFSDYHSELNMSSLELGDSALYFCATAINRGPYNEQFFGPGTRLTVL.

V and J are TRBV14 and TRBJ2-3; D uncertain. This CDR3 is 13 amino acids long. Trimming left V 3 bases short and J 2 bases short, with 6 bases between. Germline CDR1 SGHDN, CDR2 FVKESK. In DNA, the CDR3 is TGTGCCAGCAGCCACGTGTCCACAGATACGCAGTATTTT. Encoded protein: CASSHVSTDTQYF. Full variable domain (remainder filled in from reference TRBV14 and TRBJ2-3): EAGVTQFPSHSVIEKGQTVTLRCDPISGHDNLYWYRRVMGKEIKFLLHFVKESKQDESGMPNNRFLAERTGGTYSTLKVQPAELEDSGVYFCASSHVSTDTQYFGPGTRLTVL.

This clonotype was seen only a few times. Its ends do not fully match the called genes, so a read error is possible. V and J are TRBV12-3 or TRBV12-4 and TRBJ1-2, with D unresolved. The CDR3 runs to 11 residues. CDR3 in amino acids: CASSPGGPGSF. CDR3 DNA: TGTGCCAGCAGCCCAGGCGGCCCCGGGAGCTTC.

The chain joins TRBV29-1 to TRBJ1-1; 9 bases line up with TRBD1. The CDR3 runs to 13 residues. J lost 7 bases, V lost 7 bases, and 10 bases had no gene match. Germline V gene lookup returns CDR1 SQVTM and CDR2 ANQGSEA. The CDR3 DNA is TGCAGCGCCCCGACAGGGGGAGTCGATGAAGCTTTCTTT. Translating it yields CSAPTGGVDEAFF.

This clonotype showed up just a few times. This CDR3 reads CASSTQGLGYTF. The CDR3 nucleotides are TGTGCCAGCAGCACCCAGGGCCTTGGCTACACCTTC. The genes are TRBV4-2 and TRBJ1-2; D is possibly TRBD1 (5 bases). Trimming took off 5 bases at V and 7 bases at J, with 11 bases between the two ends. Germline lookup yields CDR1 LGHNA and CDR2 YNFKEQ. The CDR3 runs 12 residues.

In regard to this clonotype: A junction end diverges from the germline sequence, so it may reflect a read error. The CDR3 region is CAGSPTSYEQYF. In DNA, the CDR3 is TGTGCCGGCAGCCCTACATCCTACGAGCAGTACTTC. This chain links TRBV7-9 with TRBJ2-7; D not certain. The CDR3 contains 12 residues. CDR1 and CDR2 (germline): SEHNR, FQNEAQ (reference sequence).